This entry lists 28 T cell receptor beta chains sequenced from one sample in a study of early T cells in non-severe SARS-CoV-2 infection. In TCRdb, the 5' RACE reads were re-called with MiXCR into one record per CDR3 protein. The sample contains around 37,000 distinct CDR3 sequences, around 9% of which appear only once. The sequenced material came from whole blood. These receptors were collected from an adult who was a healthcare worker with PCR-confirmed SARS-CoV-2 infection or an uninfected control (not recorded which).

This clonotype was counted only a few times. J is TRBJ2-3 and V is TRBV7-2, with 8 bases lining up with TRBD2. Germline lookup yields CDR1 SGHTA and CDR2 FQGNSA. The ends lost 5 bases at V and 4 bases at J; junction bases unmatched: 5. The CDR3 consists of 14 residues. CDR3 residues: CASSPGGAADTQYF. Here the CDR3 DNA reads TGTGCCAGCAGCCCCGGGGGGGCCGCAGATACGCAGTATTTT.

Judged by abundance, this clonotype is medium-sized. The chain employs TRBV7-7 and TRBJ2-5; D is undetermined. Deletions cut 5 bases from V and 2 bases from J, with 0 bases between. Germline values: CDR1 SSHAT, CDR2 FNYEAQ (reference sequence). This CDR3 contains 10 residues. This chain's CDR3 is CASSQETQYF. The CDR3 nucleotides are TGTGCCAGCAGCCAAGAGACCCAGTACTTC.

In its sample, this clonotype was seen many times. The V and J genes are TRBV5-1 and TRBJ2-3, with D hard to call. CDR1 and CDR2 from the germline V gene are SGHRS and YFSETQ. V lost 0 bases and J 0 bases, leaving 8 bases between the germline ends. This CDR3 has 15 amino acids. The CDR3 protein is CASSLEPSSTDTQYF. CDR3 bases: TGCGCCAGCAGCTTGGAACCCTCTAGCACAGATACGCAGTATTTT.

This clonotype is labeled medium-sized. This chain joins TRBV19 and TRBJ1-2, with D maybe TRBD1 (5 bases). This CDR3 comprises 14 residues. Germline CDR1 and CDR2: LNHDA and SQIVND (reference sequence). Trimming stripped 5 bases from V and 7 bases from J, with 17 bases between. CDR3 region: CASSVTRDAAGYTF. The CDR3, as DNA: TGTGCCAGTAGTGTTACGAGGGACGCGGCTGGCTACACCTTC.

Only a few counts were recorded for this clonotype. The gene calls are TRBV5-1 and TRBJ1-4, with D uncertain. Germline V gene data show CDR1 as SGHRS and CDR2 as YFSETQ. The CDR3 loop spans 14 amino acids. With 1 base removed from V and 5 bases from J, the gap between germline ends came to 9 bases. The CDR3 sequence: CASSLSSFNEKLFF. The CDR3 DNA follows: TGCGCCAGCAGCTTGAGCAGCTTCAATGAAAAACTGTTTTTT.

This clonotype has at least ten counts. V usage is TRBV18 and J usage is TRBJ1-6, with D tentatively TRBD1 (5 bases). This CDR3 has 15 residues. Germline-derived CDR1 and CDR2 are KGHSH and LQKENI. V shed 2 bases and J shed 9 bases, with 14 bases lying between them. In nucleotides, the CDR3 is TGTGCCAGCTCACCAGACAGTAGCATTGGTTCACCCCTCCACTTT. This translates into CASSPDSSIGSPLHF.

This clonotype was counted many times. The chain employs TRBV30 and TRBJ2-1; D assignment may be TRBD1 or TRBD2 (5 bases each). This CDR3 region has 12 residues. Trimming removed 4 bases at V and 7 bases at J, with 11 bases between. Germline values: CDR1 GTSNPN, CDR2 SVGIG (reference sequence). The CDR3 region has the DNA TGTGCCTGGACCCAGGGAGTGAATGAGCAGTTCTTC. This codes for CAWTQGVNEQFF. Full variable domain (outside the CDR3, taken from reference TRBV30 and TRBJ2-1): SQTIHQWPATLVQPVGSPLSLECTVEGTSNPNLYWYRQAAGRGLQLLFYSVGIGQISSEVPQNLSASRPQDRQFILSSKKLLLSDSGFYLCAWTQGVNEQFFGPGTRLTVL.

The V call is TRBV6-2 or TRBV6-3, the J call TRBJ2-5; D is unclear. V was pared by 2 bases and J by 4 bases, with 5 bases between. This CDR3 has 12 amino acids. The germline V gene encodes CDR1 MNHEY and CDR2 SVGEGT. CDR3 coding DNA: TGTGCCAGCAGTTACACGCGAGAGACCCAGTACTTC. This gives the protein CASSYTRETQYF.

This clonotype came up many times. The chain links TRBV14 to TRBJ1-1; TRBD1 is a possible D gene (5 bases). CDR1 is SGHDN and CDR2 is FVKESK in the germline V gene. Trimming removed 0 bases from V and 5 bases from J, with 13 bases in between. The CDR3 is made up of 15 amino acids. The CDR3 DNA sequence: TGTGCCAGCAGCCAAGAACTGGGGGTGTTGACTGAAGCTTTCTTT. It encodes CASSQELGVLTEAFF.

The chain combines TRBV5-1 with TRBJ1-5; tentative D call: TRBD1 (5 bases). Germline-derived CDR1 and CDR2 are SGHRS and YFSETQ. This CDR3 region has 15 residues. The V end lost 2 bases, the J end lost 7 bases, and 16 bases lay between the germline ends. As DNA, the CDR3 is TGCGCCAGCAGCTTCAGAGGGGATGAAGGCCAGCCCCAGCATTTT. Encoded protein: CASSFRGDEGQPQHF.

V usage is TRBV13 and J usage is TRBJ1-4; D call uncertain. Germline values: CDR1 PRHDT, CDR2 FYEKMQ (reference sequence). The CDR3 is 12 residues long. Between the trimmed V and J ends, which lost 6 bases and 7 bases, there was a span of 9 bases. The CDR3 reads CASRLFGEKLFF. In nucleotides, the CDR3 is TGTGCCAGCAGGCTCTTCGGTGAAAAACTGTTTTTT.

This clonotype was observed many times. The rearrangement uses TRBV3-1 and TRBJ2-1, with 10 bases identical to TRBD2. V lost 4 bases to trimming and J lost 5 bases; unmatched junction nucleotides: 11. CDR3 length: 17 amino acids. CDR1 and CDR2 from the germline V gene are LGHDT and YNNKEL (reference sequence). CDR3 protein: CASSPSPLAGVHNEQFF. The DNA of the CDR3 is TGTGCCAGCAGCCCCAGCCCTCTAGCGGGGGTCCACAATGAGCAGTTCTTC.

This clonotype was counted at least ten times. The chain combines TRBV7-3 with TRBJ2-5, with D unresolved. The V end was cut by 3 bases, the J end by 7 bases, with 15 bases between. The length of the CDR3 is 14 residues. From germline, CDR1 is SGHTA and CDR2 FQGTGA. The CDR3 sequence: CASSFLSGRGTQYF. For the CDR3, the DNA is TGTGCCAGCAGCTTTTTATCCGGGCGAGGGACCCAGTACTTC.

This clonotype has a count of ten or more. The chain carries TRBV6-2 or TRBV6-3 and TRBJ2-5, with TRBD2 matching 7 bases. CDR3 length: 14 residues. The ends lost 6 bases at V and 0 bases at J; junction bases unmatched: 4. Germline V lookup: CDR1 MNHEY, CDR2 SVGEGT. The CDR3 DNA follows: TGTGCCAGCAGCCCTCTAGCGGACCAAGAGACCCAGTACTTC. Protein: CASSPLADQETQYF.

This clonotype was found many times. The chain links TRBV24-1 to TRBJ1-1, with 9 bases aligning to TRBD1. This CDR3 has 14 residues. The V segment lost 9 bases and the J segment 4 bases; nucleotides outside the gene matches: 8. Germline V gene data show CDR1 as KGHDR and CDR2 as SFDVKD. The chain's CDR3 is CATPKGDRVTEAFF. CDR3 nucleotide sequence: TGTGCCACCCCAAAAGGGGACAGGGTCACTGAAGCTTTCTTT.

Of note for this clonotype: One base away lies a much larger clone, so this may be a sequencing read error. The CDR3 sequence: CASSSRTGKTGELFF. The CDR3 DNA follows: TGTGCCAGCAGCTCCAGGACAGGGAAGACCGGGGAGCTGTTTTTT. This sequence joins TRBV11-3 and TRBJ2-2; 8 bases match TRBD1. CDR1 SGHNT and CDR2 YENEEA come from the germline V gene. CDR3 length equals 15 residues. J was trimmed by 5 bases and V by 4 bases; bases with no gene match: 6.

At least ten counts were recorded for this clonotype. The chain combines TRBV5-1 with TRBJ1-1, with D unclear. CDR3 size: 13 residues. Germline V gene lookup returns CDR1 SGHRS and CDR2 YFSETQ. Deletions cut 4 bases from V and 8 bases from J, with 15 bases between. The chain's CDR3 is CASSPLLDSEAFF. In nucleotides, the CDR3 is TGCGCCAGCAGCCCTTTGTTAGACTCCGAAGCTTTCTTT. Full variable domain (remainder filled in from reference TRBV5-1 and TRBJ1-1): KAGVTQTPRYLIKTRGQQVTLSCSPISGHRSVSWYQQTPGQGLQFLFEYFSETQRNKGNFPGRFSGRQFSNSRSEMNVSTLELGDSALYLCASSPLLDSEAFFGQGTRLTVV.

This clonotype was detected ten times or more. The chain has TRBV6-2 or TRBV6-3 and TRBJ1-5; 12 nucleotides agree with TRBD1. This CDR3 region has 17 residues. Germline V gene data show CDR1 as MNHEY and CDR2 as SVGEGT. After removal of 6 bases from V and 6 bases from J, the junction contained 12 bases not matched to a gene. CDR3 in amino acids: CASSASGTGGFGQPQHF. For the CDR3, the DNA is TGTGCCAGCAGCGCCTCCGGGACAGGGGGCTTTGGTCAGCCCCAGCATTTT.

This clonotype was seen repeatedly, ten times or more. This sequence joins TRBV5-1 and TRBJ2-7; possibly TRBD2 for D (5 bases). CDR1 and CDR2 (germline): SGHRS, YFSETQ. The CDR3 is made up of 14 amino acids. Trimming left V 2 bases short and J 6 bases short, with 15 bases between. In nucleotides, the CDR3 is TGCGCCAGCAGCTTCTCGGGAACTGCTGGCGAGCAGTACTTC. Translating it yields CASSFSGTAGEQYF.

There are a few counts of this clonotype. V gene TRBV6-2 or TRBV6-3 combines with J gene TRBJ1-5; 9 bases are a match to TRBD1. Germline CDR1 MNHEY, CDR2 SVGEGT. The CDR3 is 15 amino acids. The V gene end was trimmed by 5 bases and the J gene end by 6 bases; junction bases not matched to a gene: 8. This CDR3 is CASSNRGQGTQPQHF. The CDR3 DNA reads TGTGCCAGCAGTAACCGGGGACAGGGAACTCAGCCCCAGCATTTT.

This clonotype was counted many times. This sequence joins TRBV24-1 and TRBJ1-5; TRBD1 agrees at 10 bases. Looked up from germline, CDR1 is KGHDR and CDR2 is SFDVKD. Trimming removed 7 bases from V and 5 bases from J; junction bases left unmatched: 1. This CDR3 contains 13 residues. The CDR3 protein is CATSGQGDQPQHF. CDR3 in DNA: TGTGCCACCAGCGGACAGGGGGATCAGCCCCAGCATTTT.

This clonotype was observed at least ten times. CDR3 sequence: CASSSITSGGNEQFF. The CDR3, as DNA: TGTGCCAGCAGCTCGATCACTAGCGGAGGGAATGAGCAGTTCTTC. The gene calls are TRBV7-6 and TRBJ2-1, with TRBD2 identical over 8 bases. Germline values: CDR1 SGHVS, CDR2 FNYEAQ. The CDR3 extends over 15 amino acids. V was clipped by 4 bases and J by 7 bases; unmatched bases: 9.

This clonotype came up many times. V usage is TRBV4-2 and J usage is TRBJ2-1, with 11 positions matching TRBD2. Trimming removed 1 base from V and 5 bases from J; junction bases left unmatched: 1. The V gene's germline CDR1 is LGHNA and CDR2 YNFKEQ. This CDR3 has 15 amino acids. CDR3 in amino acids: CASSQVLAGDNEQFF. The CDR3 DNA reads TGTGCCAGCAGCCAAGTACTAGCGGGGGACAATGAGCAGTTCTTC.

The chain combines TRBV20-1 with TRBJ2-3; perhaps TRBD2 as D (6 bases). Trimming stripped 5 bases from V and 6 bases from J, with 15 bases between. Germline V gene sequence: CDR1 DFQATT, CDR2 SNEGSKA (reference sequence). The CDR3 totals 13 residues. The CDR3: CSADRLERDTQYF. CDR3 in DNA: TGCAGTGCTGACCGACTAGAACGGGATACGCAGTATTTT.

Worth noting for this clonotype: One base away lies a much larger clone, so this may be a sequencing read error. V gene TRBV2 combines with J gene TRBJ2-7; 9 bases are a match to TRBD1. Germline CDR1 is SNHLY and CDR2 is FYNNEI. The CDR3 runs to 14 residues. This CDR3 is CASSPGTGIYKQYF. The CDR3 region has the DNA TGTGCCAGCAGTCCCGGGACAGGGATCTACAAGCAGTACTTC.

This clonotype was counted a few times. V usage is TRBV21-1 and J usage is TRBJ2-7; TRBD1 was called by the table and not checked on the DNA. TRBV21-1 is tagged as a pseudogene. The CDR3 sequence is 10 residues long. DNA of the CDR3: TGTGCCAGCAGAACGGACAGCCAGAGTTGG. Residues: CASRTDSQSW.

This clonotype was counted many times. The genes are TRBV7-9 and TRBJ2-1; D is perhaps TRBD2 (5 bases). Germline lookup yields CDR1 SEHNR and CDR2 FQNEAQ (reference sequence). CDR3 length equals 14 residues. V dropped 5 bases and J dropped 1 base, with 9 bases sitting between them. CDR3 bases: TGTGCCAGCAGCCCGGGGTCGTCCTACAATGAGCAGTTCTTC. The encoded protein is CASSPGSSYNEQFF. The whole variable domain, remainder taken from reference TRBV7-9 and TRBJ2-1, is DTGVSQNPRHKITKRGQNVTFRCDPISEHNRLYWYRQTLGQGPEFLTYFQNEAQLEKSRLLSDRFSAERPKGSFSTLEIQRTEQGDSAMYLCASSPGSSYNEQFFGPGTRLTVL.

This clonotype was seen at least ten times. The gene calls are TRBV7-2 and TRBJ2-1, with a weak D call TRBD2 (5 bases). The V end lost 6 bases, the J end lost 4 bases, and 13 bases lay between the germline ends. The CDR3 totals 14 residues. Germline CDR1 and CDR2: SGHTA and FQGNSA. DNA of the CDR3: TGTGCCAGCAGATCTGCCCCGGGGTACAATGAGCAGTTCTTC. It translates to CASRSAPGYNEQFF.